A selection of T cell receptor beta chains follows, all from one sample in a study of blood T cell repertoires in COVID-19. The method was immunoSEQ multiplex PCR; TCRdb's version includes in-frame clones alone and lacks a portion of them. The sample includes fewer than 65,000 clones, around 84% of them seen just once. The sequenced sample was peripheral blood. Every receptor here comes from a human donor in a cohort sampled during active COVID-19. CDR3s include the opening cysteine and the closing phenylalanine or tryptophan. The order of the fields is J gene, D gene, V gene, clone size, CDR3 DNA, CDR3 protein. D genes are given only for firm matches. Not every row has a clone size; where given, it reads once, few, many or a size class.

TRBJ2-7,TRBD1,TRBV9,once,TGTGCCAGCAGCGGACGGACAGGGGATTCCTACGAGCAGTACTTC,CASSGRTGDSYEQYF
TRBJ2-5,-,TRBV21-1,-,TGTGCCAGCAGCAAAGGGGGCATGGAGCAAGAGACCCAGTACTTC,CASSKGGMEQETQYF
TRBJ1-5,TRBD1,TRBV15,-,TGTGCCACCAGCGGTTACAGGGGGGCCCAGCATTTT,CATSGYRGAQHF
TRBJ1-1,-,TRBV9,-,TGTGCCAGCAGCGTAGAAGGGGGAAGCGGCACTGAAGCTTTCTTT,CASSVEGGSGTEAFF
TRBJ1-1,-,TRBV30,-,TGTGCCTGGAGGGGGGCGGTGTTACTCCATGAAGCTTTCTTT,CAWRGAVLLHEAFF
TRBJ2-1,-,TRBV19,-,TGTGCCAGTAGTGTAGATTCGGGTAATGAGCAGTTCTTC,CASSVDSGNEQFF
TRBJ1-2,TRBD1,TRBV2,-,TGTGCCAGCAGTGCCCGACAGGGTGGCGGCTACACCTTC,CASSARQGGGYTF
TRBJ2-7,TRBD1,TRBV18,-,TGTGCCAGCTCACCACCCAAGCTTTCAGGGGGCATCTACGAGCAGTACTTC,CASSPPKLSGGIYEQYF
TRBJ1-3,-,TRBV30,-,TGTGCCTGCGAGAGGGCCCCTGGAAACACCATATATTTT,CACERAPGNTIYF
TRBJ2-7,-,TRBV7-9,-,TGTGCCAGCAGCTTAGCCGATACAGGGTTAGGTAAACACGAGCAGTACTTC,CASSLADTGLGKHEQYF
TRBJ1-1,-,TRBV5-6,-,TGTGCCAGCAGCTTGGGACTCTCCAGACAGAGTCCCTCGAAGGCTTTCTTT,CASSLGLSRQSPSKAFF
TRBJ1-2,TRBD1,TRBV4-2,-,TGTGCCAGCAGACAGAGAGAGGGGGCAGGCTCTAACTATGGCTACACCTTC,CASRQREGAGSNYGYTF
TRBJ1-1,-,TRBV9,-,TGTGCCAGCGGAGTCGACACTGAAGCTTTCTTT,CASGVDTEAFF
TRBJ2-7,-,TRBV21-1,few,TGTGCCAGCAGCAACGGTGGGGGACAGGGAAACGAGCAGTACTTC,CASSNGGGQGNEQYF
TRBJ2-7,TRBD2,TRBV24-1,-,TGTGCCACCAGTGAAGGACTAGCGGGAGGCTACGAGCAGTACTTC,CATSEGLAGGYEQYF
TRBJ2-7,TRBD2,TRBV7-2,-,TGTGCCAGCAGCTTAGCCCAGCGGGACTACGAGCAGTACTTC,CASSLAQRDYEQYF
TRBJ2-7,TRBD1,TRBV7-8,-,TGTGCCAGCAGCGTAGTTCCGACAGGGAACCTGCCCTACGAGCAGTACTTC,CASSVVPTGNLPYEQYF
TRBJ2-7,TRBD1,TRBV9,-,TGTGCCAGCAGTGAAACAGGGGTAGGAGTCTACGAGCAGTACTTC,CASSETGVGVYEQYF
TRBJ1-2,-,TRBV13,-,TGTGCCAGCAGCTCCGGAGGGGGGGTACTGGGTGGCTACACCTTC,CASSSGGGVLGGYTF
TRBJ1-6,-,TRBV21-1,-,TGTGCCAGCAGCAAAATCTCTCAGAGCGGCGGTAAGTCACCCCTCCACTTT,CASSKISQSGGKSPLHF
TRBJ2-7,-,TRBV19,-,TGTGCCAGTAGTATCGGTTTCCGCAGCGGTACCTACGAGCAGTACTTC,CASSIGFRSGTYEQYF
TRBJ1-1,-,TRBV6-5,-,TGTGCCAGCAGTTACAACGGTAATATGAACACTGAAGCTTTCTTT,CASSYNGNMNTEAFF
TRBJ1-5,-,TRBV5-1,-,TGCGCCAGCCCAAAGCCCCCTGGGGAGGGGGTAGTCAATCAGCCCCAGCATTTT,CASPKPPGEGVVNQPQHF
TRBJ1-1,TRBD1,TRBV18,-,TGTGCCAGCTCACCCGCCGAGACAGGGGTGATGAACACTGAAGCTTTCTTT,CASSPAETGVMNTEAFF
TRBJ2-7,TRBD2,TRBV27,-,TGTGCCAGCAGCTTAGCGGGAGGGACCTACGAGCAGTACTTC,CASSLAGGTYEQYF
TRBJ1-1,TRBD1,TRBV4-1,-,TGCGCCAGCACCCACGGGACAGGGAACACTGAAGCTTTCTTT,CASTHGTGNTEAFF
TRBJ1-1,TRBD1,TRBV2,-,TGTGCCAGCAGTACGGACAGGGGAGACACTGAAGCTTTCTTT,CASSTDRGDTEAFF
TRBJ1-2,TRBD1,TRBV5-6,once,TGTGCCAGCAGCTTAGACAGGGGGTACGGATATGGCTACACCTTC,CASSLDRGYGYGYTF
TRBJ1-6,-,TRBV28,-,TGTGCCAGCAGTTTACAGGGTCCATATTCACCCCTCCACTTT,CASSLQGPYSPLHF
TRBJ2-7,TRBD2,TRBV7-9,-,TGTGCCAGCAGCTCCGGGACTAGCGGGACTTACGAGCAGTACTTC,CASSSGTSGTYEQYF
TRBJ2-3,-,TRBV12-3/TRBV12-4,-,TGTGCCAGCAGTTCCTCACAGGGAGATACGCAGTATTTT,CASSSSQGDTQYF
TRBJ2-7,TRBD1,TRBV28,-,TGTGCCAGCAGATATGGACAGGGGGTCTCCTACGAGCAGTACTTC,CASRYGQGVSYEQYF
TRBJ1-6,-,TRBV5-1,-,TGCGCCAGCAGCTTGGCCATAGGGGCAGGGCGTAATTCACCCCTCCACTTT,CASSLAIGAGRNSPLHF
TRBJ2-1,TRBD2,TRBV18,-,TGTGCCAGCTCACCGGCCCGTGCGACTAGCGGGAGCGATGAGCAGTTCTTC,CASSPARATSGSDEQFF
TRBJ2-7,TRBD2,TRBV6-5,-,TGTGCCAGCAGCTCTCCTACTAGCGGGAGCTACGAGCAGTACTTC,CASSSPTSGSYEQYF
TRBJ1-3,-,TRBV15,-,TGTGCCACCAGCAGAAACCTAGACTCTGGAAACACCATATATTTT,CATSRNLDSGNTIYF